The present TCR beta chain was sequenced within a study of cytomegalovirus exposure and HLA in healthy donors. The PCR was carried out with 60 Vbeta primers and 13 Jbeta primers. Profiling relied on immunoSEQ multiplex PCR, and the TCRdb table lists in-frame clones only, not all of them. The sample consists of some 110,000 clones, roughly 74% of them appearing once. The clonotype originates from a woman between 50 and 59 years old in good health and CMV-seropositive. The specimen sequenced was PBMCs.

CDR3 residues: CASSPLAGAYNEQFF. CDR3 in DNA: TGTGCCAGCAGCCCACTAGCGGGGGCCTACAATGAGCAGTTCTTC. The chain couples TRBV11-3 to TRBJ2-1, with 11 bases lining up with TRBD2. Germline CDR1 reads SGHNT; CDR2 reads YENEEA. This CDR3 contains 15 residues. V shed 5 bases and J 2 bases; nucleotides not matched to a gene: 2.